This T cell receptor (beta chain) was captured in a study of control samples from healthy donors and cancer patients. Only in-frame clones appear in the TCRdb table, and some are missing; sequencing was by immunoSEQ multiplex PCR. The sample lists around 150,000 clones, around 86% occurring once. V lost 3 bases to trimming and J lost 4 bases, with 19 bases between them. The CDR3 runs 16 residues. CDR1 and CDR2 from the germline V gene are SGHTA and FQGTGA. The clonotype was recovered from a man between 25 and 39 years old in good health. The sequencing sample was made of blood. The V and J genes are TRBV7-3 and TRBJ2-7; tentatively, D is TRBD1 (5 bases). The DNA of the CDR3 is TGTGCCAGCAGCTTCCCGGACAAAAGGGTATTATACGAGCAGTACTTC. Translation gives CASSFPDKRVLYEQYF.